This T cell receptor beta chain was sequenced in a study of T cell responses to AZD1222 COVID-19 vaccine. Whole-study findings and limits: Baseline serostatus was positive in only six AZD1222 recipients. Recipients of two AZD1222 doses showed rising Spike-specific TCR breadth and depth.

Libraries were prepared by immunoSEQ multiplex PCR; TCRdb keeps only in-frame clonotypes and omits some of them. The table records around 70,000 clones, about 90% of them present only once. Germline assignment: CDR1 MDHEN and CDR2 SYDVKM. This CDR3 spans 13 amino acids. With V trimmed by 3 bases and J by 11 bases, 9 bases remained unmatched. Combined were second doses at about 4 or about 12 weeks. Remarks on this clone: The target antigen is unknown.

The TCR originated in an adult who received the AZD1222 COVID-19 vaccine. The chain couples TRBV28 to TRBJ2-7; 8 positions agree with TRBD1. The sample was peripheral blood, taken 28 days after the second AZD1222 dose. The CDR3 sequence: CASSFSARGPEYF. In DNA, the CDR3 is TGTGCCAGCAGTTTTAGCGCCAGGGGGCCCGAGTACTTC.